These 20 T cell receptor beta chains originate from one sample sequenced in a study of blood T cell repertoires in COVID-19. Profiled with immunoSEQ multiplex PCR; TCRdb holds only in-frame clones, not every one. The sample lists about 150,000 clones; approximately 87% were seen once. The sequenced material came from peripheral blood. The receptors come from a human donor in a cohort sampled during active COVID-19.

This chain's CDR3 is CASSLQGGLNSPLHF. The CDR3 DNA reads TGCGCCAGCAGCTTGCAGGGAGGCTTGAATTCACCCCTCCACTTT. V usage is TRBV5-1 and J usage is TRBJ1-6, with D possibly being TRBD1 (5 bases). In germline, CDR1 is SGHRS, CDR2 YFSETQ. With 1 base removed from V and 7 bases from J, the gap between germline ends came to 12 bases. The length of the CDR3 is 15 residues. Based on the CDR3 plus reference TRBV5-1 and TRBJ1-6, the full variable domain is KAGVTQTPRYLIKTRGQQVTLSCSPISGHRSVSWYQQTPGQGLQFLFEYFSETQRNKGNFPGRFSGRQFSNSRSEMNVSTLELGDSALYLCASSLQGGLNSPLHFGNGTRLTVT.

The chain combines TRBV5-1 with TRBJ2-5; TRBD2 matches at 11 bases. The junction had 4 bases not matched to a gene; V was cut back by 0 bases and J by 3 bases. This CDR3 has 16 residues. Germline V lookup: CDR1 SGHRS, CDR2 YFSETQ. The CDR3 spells CASSLASGGKEETQYF. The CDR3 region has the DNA TGCGCCAGCAGCTTGGCTAGCGGGGGGAAAGAAGAGACCCAGTACTTC.

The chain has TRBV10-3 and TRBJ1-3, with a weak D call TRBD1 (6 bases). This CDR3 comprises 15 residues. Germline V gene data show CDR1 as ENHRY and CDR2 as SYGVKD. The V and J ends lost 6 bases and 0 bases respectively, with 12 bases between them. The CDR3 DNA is TGTGCCATCAGCCAACAGGGCCCCTCTGGAAACACCATATATTTT. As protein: CAISQQGPSGNTIYF.

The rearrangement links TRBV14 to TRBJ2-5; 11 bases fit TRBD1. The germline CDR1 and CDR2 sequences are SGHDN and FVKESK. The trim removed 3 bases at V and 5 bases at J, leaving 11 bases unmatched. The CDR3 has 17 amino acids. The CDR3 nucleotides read TGTGCCAGCAGCCATAGGAGGACAGGGGGCGCATGGGAGACCCAGTACTTC. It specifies CASSHRRTGGAWETQYF.

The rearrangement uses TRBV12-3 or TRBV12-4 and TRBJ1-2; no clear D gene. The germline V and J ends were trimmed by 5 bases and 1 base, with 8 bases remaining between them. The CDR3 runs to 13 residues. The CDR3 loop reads CASSPSLNYGYTF. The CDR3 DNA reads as TGTGCCAGCAGTCCGTCTCTTAACTATGGCTACACCTTC.

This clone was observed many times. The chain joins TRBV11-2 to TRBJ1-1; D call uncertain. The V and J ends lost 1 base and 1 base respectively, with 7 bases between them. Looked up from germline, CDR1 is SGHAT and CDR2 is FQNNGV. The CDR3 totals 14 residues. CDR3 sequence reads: CASSLGLPNTEAFF. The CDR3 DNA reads TGTGCCAGCAGCTTAGGACTGCCGAACACTGAAGCTTTCTTT.

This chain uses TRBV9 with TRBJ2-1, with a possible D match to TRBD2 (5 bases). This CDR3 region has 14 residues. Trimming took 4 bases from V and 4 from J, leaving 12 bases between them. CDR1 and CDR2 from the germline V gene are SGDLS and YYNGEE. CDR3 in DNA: TGTGCCAGCAGCACGACACCGGGGTACAATGAGCAGTTCTTC. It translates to CASSTTPGYNEQFF.

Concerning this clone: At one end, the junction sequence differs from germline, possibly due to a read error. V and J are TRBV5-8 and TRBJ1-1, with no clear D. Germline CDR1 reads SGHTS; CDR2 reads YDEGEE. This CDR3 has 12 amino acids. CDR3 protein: CASTVTNTKAFF. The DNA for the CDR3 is TGTGCCAGCACCGTCACGAACACTAAAGCTTTCTTT.

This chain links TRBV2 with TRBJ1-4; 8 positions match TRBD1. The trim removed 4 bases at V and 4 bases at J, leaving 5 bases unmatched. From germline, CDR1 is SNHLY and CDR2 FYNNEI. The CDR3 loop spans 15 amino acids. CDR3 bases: TGTGCCAGCAGTGTACCGGGACAGGTTAATGAAAAACTGTTTTTT. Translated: CASSVPGQVNEKLFF.

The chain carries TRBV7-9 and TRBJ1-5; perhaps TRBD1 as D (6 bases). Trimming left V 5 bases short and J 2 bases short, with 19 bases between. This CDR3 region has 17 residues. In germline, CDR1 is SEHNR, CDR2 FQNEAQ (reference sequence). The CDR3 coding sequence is TGTGCCAGCAGCCTAGACACAGGGTTTGTTCGCAATCAGCCCCAGCATTTT. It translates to CASSLDTGFVRNQPQHF.

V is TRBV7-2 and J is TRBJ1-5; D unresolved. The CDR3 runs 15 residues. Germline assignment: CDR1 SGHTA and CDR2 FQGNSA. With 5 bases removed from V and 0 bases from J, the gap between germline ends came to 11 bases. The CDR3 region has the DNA TGTGCCAGCAGCGCGCGACACAATAGCAATCAGCCCCAGCATTTT. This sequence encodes CASSARHNSNQPQHF.

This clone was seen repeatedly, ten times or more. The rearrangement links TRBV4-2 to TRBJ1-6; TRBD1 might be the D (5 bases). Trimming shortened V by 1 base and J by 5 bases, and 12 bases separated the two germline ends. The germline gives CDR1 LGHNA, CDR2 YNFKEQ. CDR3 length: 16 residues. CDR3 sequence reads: CASSQGSRVNNSPLHF. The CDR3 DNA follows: TGTGCCAGCAGCCAAGGTAGCAGGGTCAATAATTCACCCCTCCACTTT.

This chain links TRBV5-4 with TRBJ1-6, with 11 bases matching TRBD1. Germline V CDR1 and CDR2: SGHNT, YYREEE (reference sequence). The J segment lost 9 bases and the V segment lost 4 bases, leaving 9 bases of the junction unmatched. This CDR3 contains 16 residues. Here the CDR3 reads CASSTSSGTGGSPLHF. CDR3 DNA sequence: TGTGCCAGCAGCACCAGTAGCGGGACAGGGGGTTCACCCCTCCACTTT. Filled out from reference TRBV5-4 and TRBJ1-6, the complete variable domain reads ETGVTQSPTHLIKTRGQQVTLRCSSQSGHNTVSWYQQALGQGPQFIFQYYREEENGRGNFPPRFSGLQFPNYSSELNVNALELDDSALYLCASSTSSGTGGSPLHFGNGTRLTVT.

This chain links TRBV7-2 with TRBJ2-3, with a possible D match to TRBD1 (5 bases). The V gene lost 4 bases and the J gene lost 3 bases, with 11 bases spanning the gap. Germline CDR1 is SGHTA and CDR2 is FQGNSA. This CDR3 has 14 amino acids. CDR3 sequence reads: CASSSGLITDTQYF. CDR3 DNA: TGTGCCAGCAGCTCAGGGCTGATAACAGATACGCAGTATTTT.

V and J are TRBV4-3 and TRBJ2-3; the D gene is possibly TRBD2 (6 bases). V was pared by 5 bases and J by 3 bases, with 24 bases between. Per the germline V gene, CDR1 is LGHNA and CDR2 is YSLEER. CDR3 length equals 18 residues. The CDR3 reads CASSLQWRGPPGTDTQYF. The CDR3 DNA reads TGCGCCAGCAGCTTGCAGTGGCGGGGACCACCCGGAACAGATACGCAGTATTTT.

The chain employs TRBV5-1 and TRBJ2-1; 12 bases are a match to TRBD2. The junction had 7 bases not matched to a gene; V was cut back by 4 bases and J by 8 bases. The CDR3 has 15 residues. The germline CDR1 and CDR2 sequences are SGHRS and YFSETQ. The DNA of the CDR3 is TGCGCCAGCAGCGTCGGACTAGCGGGGTTGGATGAGCAGTTCTTC. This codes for CASSVGLAGLDEQFF.

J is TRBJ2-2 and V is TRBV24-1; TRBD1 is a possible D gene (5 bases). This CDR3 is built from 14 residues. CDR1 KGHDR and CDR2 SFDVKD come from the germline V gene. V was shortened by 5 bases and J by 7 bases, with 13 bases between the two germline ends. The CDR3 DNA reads TGTGCCACCAGTGGGACAATCCAGAGCGGGGAGCTGTTTTTT. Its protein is CATSGTIQSGELFF.

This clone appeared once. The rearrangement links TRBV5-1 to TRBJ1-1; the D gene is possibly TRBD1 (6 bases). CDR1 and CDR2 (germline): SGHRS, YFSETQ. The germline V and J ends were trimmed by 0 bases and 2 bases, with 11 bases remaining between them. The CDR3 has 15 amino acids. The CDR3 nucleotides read TGCGCCAGCAGCTTGGGACAGGAGATAAACACTGAAGCTTTCTTT. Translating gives CASSLGQEINTEAFF. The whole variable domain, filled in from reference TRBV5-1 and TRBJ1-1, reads KAGVTQTPRYLIKTRGQQVTLSCSPISGHRSVSWYQQTPGQGLQFLFEYFSETQRNKGNFPGRFSGRQFSNSRSEMNVSTLELGDSALYLCASSLGQEINTEAFFGQGTRLTVV.

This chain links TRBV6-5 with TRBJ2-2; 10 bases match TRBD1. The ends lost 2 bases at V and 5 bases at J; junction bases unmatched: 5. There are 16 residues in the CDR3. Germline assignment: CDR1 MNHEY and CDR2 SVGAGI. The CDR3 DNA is TGTGCCAGCAGTTACGGGACAGGGGCTGGGACCGGGGAGCTGTTTTTT. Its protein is CASSYGTGAGTGELFF.

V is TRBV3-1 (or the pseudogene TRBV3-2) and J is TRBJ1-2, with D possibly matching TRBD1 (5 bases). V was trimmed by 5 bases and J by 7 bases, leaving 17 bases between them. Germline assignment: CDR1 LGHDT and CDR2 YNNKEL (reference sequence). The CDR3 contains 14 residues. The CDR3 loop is CASSSGSGGGGYTF. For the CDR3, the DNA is TGTGCCAGCAGCAGCGGCTCGGGGGGAGGTGGCTACACCTTC.